This TCR beta chain emerged from a study of cytomegalovirus exposure and HLA in healthy donors. V was pared by 4 bases and J by 6 bases, with 10 bases between. The CDR3 totals 13 residues. The germline CDR1 and CDR2 sequences are SEHNR and FQNEAQ (reference sequence). The study ran its PCR with 60 Vbeta and 13 Jbeta primers. Libraries were prepared by immunoSEQ multiplex PCR; TCRdb keeps only in-frame clonotypes and omits some of them. The sample consists of 74,000 or so clones, approximately 67% of them appearing once. The source is a woman aged 25 to 39 in good health and CMV-seronegative. J is TRBJ2-4 and V is TRBV7-9; a weak D match, TRBD1 (5 bases). Sequences were obtained from PBMCs. This CDR3 is CASSSRTINIQYF. The CDR3 DNA reads as TGTGCCAGCAGCTCCCGGACAATAAACATTCAGTACTTC. The variable domain in full, completed from reference TRBV7-9 and TRBJ2-4, reads DTGVSQNPRHKITKRGQNVTFRCDPISEHNRLYWYRQTLGQGPEFLTYFQNEAQLEKSRLLSDRFSAERPKGSFSTLEIQRTEQGDSAMYLCASSSRTINIQYFGAGTRLSVL.